Sequencing of this TCR beta chain was carried out in a study of spatial heterogeneity in lung cancer. Germline V gene data show CDR1 as LNHDA and CDR2 as SQIVND (reference sequence). This CDR3 contains 15 residues. MiXCR, applied by TCRdb to the 5' RACE reads, yields one record per CDR3 protein. Of about 5,000 distinct CDR3 sequences detected, approximately 3% appear once; the ten largest clones hold around 25%. Ten or more counts support this clonotype. Described time point: sample taken at primary tumor resection. Source: normal lung tissue next to the tumor, taken at surgery. This sequence joins TRBV19 and TRBJ1-5; 8 nucleotides agree with TRBD1. The source of this sequence is a male donor with early-stage non-small cell lung cancer. The CDR3 loop is CLARDRGGSNQPQHF. The CDR3 DNA is TGTTTGGCCCGAGACAGGGGAGGGAGCAATCAGCCCCAGCATTTT.